This entry describes one T cell receptor beta chain. The data were obtained in a study of T cell responses to AZD1222 COVID-19 vaccine. Some clones are missing from TCRdb's copy, which holds only in-frame ones; the method was immunoSEQ multiplex PCR. Among 70,000 to 95,000 clones listed, approximately 86% were seen once. V was pared by 5 bases and J by 4 bases, with 9 bases between. The CDR3 runs to 13 residues. CDR1 is LNHDA and CDR2 is SQIVND in the germline V gene (reference sequence). The chain has TRBV19 and TRBJ2-1; D is undetermined. This receptor was obtained from an adult who received the AZD1222 COVID-19 vaccine. Specimen: peripheral blood, collected 28 days after the second AZD1222 dose. The CDR3 DNA is TGTGCCAGTAGTGCCGGGCCATACAATGAGCAGTTCTTC. Amino acids: CASSAGPYNEQFF.